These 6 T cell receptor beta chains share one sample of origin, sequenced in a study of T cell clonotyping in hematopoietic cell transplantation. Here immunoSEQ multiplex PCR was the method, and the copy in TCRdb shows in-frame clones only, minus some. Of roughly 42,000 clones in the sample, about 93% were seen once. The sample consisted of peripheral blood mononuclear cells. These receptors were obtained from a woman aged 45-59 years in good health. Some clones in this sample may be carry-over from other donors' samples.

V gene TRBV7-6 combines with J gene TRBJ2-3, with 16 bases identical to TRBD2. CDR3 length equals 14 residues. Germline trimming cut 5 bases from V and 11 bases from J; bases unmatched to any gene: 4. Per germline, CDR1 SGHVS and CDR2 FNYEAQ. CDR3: CASSLGTSGGGQYF. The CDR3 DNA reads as TGTGCCAGCAGCCTCGGGACTAGCGGGGGGGGGCAGTATTTT.

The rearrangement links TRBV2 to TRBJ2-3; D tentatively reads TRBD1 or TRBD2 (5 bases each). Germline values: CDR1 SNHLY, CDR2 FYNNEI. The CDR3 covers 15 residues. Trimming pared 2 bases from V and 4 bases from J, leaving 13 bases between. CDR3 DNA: TGTGCCAGCAGTGAAAGTTCTCGGGGCTCAGATACGCAGTATTTT. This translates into CASSESSRGSDTQYF.

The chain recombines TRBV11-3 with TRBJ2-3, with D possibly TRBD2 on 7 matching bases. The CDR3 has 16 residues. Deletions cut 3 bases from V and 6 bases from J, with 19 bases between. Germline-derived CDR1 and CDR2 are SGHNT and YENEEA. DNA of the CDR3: TGTGCCAGCAGCTTTGGGGGGGGCGGAAAGAGGGATACGCAGTATTTT. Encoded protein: CASSFGGGGKRDTQYF.

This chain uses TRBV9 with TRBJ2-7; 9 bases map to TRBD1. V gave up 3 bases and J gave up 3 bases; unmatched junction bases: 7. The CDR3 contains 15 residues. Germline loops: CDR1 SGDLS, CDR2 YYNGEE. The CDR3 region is CASSGQTGGYYEQYF. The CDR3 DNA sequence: TGTGCCAGCAGCGGCCAGACAGGGGGGTACTACGAGCAGTACTTC.

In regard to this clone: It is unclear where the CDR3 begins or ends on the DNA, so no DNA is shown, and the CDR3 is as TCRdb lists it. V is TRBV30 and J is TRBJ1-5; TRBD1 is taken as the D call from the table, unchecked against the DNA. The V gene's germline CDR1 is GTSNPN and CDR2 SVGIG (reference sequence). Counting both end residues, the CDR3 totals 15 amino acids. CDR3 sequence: CAWSVSLQANQPQHF.

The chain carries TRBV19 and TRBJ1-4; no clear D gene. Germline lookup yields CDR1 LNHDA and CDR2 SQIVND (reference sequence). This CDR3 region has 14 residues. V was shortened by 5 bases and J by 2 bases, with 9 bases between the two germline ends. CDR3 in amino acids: CASSFVMTNEKLFF. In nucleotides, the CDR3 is TGTGCCAGTAGTTTCGTGATGACTAATGAAAAACTGTTTTTT.